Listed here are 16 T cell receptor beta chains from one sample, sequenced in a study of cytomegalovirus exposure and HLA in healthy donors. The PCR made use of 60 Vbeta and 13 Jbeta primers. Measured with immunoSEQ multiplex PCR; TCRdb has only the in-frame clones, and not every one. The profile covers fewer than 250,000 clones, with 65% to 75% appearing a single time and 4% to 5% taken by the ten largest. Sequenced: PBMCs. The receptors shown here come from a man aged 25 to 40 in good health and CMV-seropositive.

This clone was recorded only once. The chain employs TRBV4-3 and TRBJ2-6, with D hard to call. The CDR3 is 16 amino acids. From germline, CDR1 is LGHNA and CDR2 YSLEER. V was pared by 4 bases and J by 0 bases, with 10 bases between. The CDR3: CASSLSAVSGANVLTF. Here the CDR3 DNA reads TGCGCCAGCAGCCTAAGCGCGGTCTCTGGGGCCAACGTCCTGACTTTC.

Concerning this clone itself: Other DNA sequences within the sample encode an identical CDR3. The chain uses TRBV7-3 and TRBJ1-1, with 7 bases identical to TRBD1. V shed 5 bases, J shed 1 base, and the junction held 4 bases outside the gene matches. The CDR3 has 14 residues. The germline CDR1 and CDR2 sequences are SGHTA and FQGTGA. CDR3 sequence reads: CASSTGTANTEAFF. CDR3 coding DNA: TGTGCCAGCAGCACCGGGACAGCGAACACTGAAGCTTTCTTT.

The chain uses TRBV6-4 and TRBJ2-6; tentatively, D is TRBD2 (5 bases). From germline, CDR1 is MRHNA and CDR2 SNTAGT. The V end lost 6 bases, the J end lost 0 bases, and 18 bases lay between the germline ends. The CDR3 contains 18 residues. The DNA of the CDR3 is TGTGCCAGCAGCGAATTACCCCTAGCCTCCTCTGGGGCCAACGTCCTGACTTTC. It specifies CASSELPLASSGANVLTF.

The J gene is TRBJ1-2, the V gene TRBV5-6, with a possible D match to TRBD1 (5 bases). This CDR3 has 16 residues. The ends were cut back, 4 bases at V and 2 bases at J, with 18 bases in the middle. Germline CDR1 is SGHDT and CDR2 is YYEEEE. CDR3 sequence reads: CASSAGGPIQNYGYTF. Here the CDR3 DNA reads TGTGCCAGCAGCGCCGGGGGTCCGATACAGAACTATGGCTACACCTTC.

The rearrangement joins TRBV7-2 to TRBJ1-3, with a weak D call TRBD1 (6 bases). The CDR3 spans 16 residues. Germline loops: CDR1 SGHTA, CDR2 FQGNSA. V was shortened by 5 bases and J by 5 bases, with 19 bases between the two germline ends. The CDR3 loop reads CASSATTGVTRNTIYF. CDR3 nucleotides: TGTGCCAGCAGCGCCACGACAGGAGTTACTCGAAACACCATATATTTT. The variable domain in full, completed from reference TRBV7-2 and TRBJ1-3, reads GAGVSQSPSNKVTEKGKDVELRCDPISGHTALYWYRQSLGQGLEFLIYFQGNSAPDKSGLPSDRFSAERTGGSVSTLTIQRTQQEDSAVYLCASSATTGVTRNTIYFGEGSWLTVV.

The CDR3 DNA follows: TGTGCCAGCAGCAAAGGGGGACAGCCGTTCTACAATGAGCAGTTCTTC. Protein sequence: CASSKGGQPFYNEQFF. The chain carries TRBV21-1 and TRBJ2-1; no DNA check was done on the table's D call, TRBD1. TRBV21-1 is designated a pseudogene. This CDR3 region has 16 residues.

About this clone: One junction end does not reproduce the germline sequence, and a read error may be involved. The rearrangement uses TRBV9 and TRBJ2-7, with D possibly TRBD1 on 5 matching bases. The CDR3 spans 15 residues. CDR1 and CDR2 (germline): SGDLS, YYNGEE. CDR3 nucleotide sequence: TGTGCCAGCAGTGTAGGAGACAGCATCACCTACGAGCAGTACTTC. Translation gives CASSVGDSITYEQYF.

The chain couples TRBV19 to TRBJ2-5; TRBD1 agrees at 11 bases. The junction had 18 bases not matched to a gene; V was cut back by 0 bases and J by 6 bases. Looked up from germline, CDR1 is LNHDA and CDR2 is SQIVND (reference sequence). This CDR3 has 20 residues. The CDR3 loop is CASSIDGADRGLTGEKTQYF. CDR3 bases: TGTGCCAGTAGTATAGACGGGGCGGACAGGGGGCTCACAGGAGAAAAGACCCAGTACTTC. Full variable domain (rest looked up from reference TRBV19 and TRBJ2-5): DGGITQSPKYLFRKEGQNVTLSCEQNLNHDAMYWYRQDPGQGLRLIYYSQIVNDFQKGDIAEGYSVSREKKESFPLTVTSAQKNPTAFYLCASSIDGADRGLTGEKTQYFGPGTRLLVL.

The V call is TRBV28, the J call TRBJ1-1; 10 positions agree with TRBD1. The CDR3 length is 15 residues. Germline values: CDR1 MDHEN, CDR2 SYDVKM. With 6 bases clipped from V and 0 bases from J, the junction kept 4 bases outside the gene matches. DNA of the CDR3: TGTGCCAGCAGGGGACAGGGGCTGATGAACACTGAAGCTTTCTTT. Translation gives CASRGQGLMNTEAFF.

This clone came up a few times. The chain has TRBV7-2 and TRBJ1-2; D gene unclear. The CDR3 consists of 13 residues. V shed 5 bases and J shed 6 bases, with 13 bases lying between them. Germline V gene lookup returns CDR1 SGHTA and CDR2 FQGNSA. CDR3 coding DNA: TGTGCCAGCAGCCGTGCCTCGGCGGATGGCTACACCTTC. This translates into CASSRASADGYTF.

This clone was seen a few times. The CDR3 region has the DNA TGTGCCAGCGGACAGGGCTATGCGGAACTGTTTTTT. It encodes CASGQGYAELFF. This sequence joins TRBV19 and TRBJ1-4; TRBD1 matches at 8 bases. V lost 9 bases, J lost 12 bases, and 9 bases stayed unmatched. Germline V gene lookup returns CDR1 LNHDA and CDR2 SQIVND (reference sequence). The length of the CDR3 is 12 residues.

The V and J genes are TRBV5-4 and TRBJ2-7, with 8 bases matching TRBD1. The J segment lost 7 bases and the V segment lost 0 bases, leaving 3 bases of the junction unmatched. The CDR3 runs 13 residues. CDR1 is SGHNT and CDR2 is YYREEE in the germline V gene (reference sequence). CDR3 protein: CASSLGQGREQYF. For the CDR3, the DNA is TGTGCCAGCAGCTTGGGACAGGGGAGGGAGCAGTACTTC.

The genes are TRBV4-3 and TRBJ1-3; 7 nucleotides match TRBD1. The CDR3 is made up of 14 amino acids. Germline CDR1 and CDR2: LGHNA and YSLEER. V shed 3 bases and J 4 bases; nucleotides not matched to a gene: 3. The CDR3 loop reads CASSQTGTGNTIYF. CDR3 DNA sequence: TGCGCCAGCAGCCAGACAGGGACAGGAAACACCATATATTTT.

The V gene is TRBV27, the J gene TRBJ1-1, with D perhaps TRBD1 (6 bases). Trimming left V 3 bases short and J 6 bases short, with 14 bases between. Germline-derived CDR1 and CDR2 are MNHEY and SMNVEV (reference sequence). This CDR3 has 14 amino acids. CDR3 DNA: TGTGCCAGCAGTTTGACCAGGGGCTGGCCTGAAGCTTTCTTT. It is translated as CASSLTRGWPEAFF.

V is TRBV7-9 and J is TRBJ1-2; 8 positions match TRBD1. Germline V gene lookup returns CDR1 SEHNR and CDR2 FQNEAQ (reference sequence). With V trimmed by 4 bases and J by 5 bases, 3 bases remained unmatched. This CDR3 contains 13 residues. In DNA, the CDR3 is TGTGCCAGCAGCTGGGGACAGGAATATGGCTACACCTTC. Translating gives CASSWGQEYGYTF.

The CDR3 loop is CASSPRGSSTSYEQYF. In DNA, the CDR3 is TGCGCCAGCAGCCCCCGCGGGTCGAGCACCTCCTACGAGCAGTACTTC. The chain recombines TRBV5-1 with TRBJ2-7, with D possibly being TRBD2 (5 bases). This CDR3 contains 16 residues. V dropped 4 bases and J dropped 0 bases, with 17 bases sitting between them. Per germline, CDR1 SGHRS and CDR2 YFSETQ.